Detailed here is one T cell receptor (beta chain). Its antigen is unidentified. Being one base from a much bigger clone, this may be a read error. The read ends 3 residues before the CDR3 terminus; that terminus is restored from the germline J gene. The sample contains more than one DNA sequence encoding this CDR3. The data were produced by immunoSEQ multiplex PCR, yet TCRdb's version contains in-frame clones alone and is incomplete. The sample contains about 28,000 clones, none of them singletons. The data originate from a study of T cell clonality in common variable immunodeficiency. Overall study results and limits: In common variable immunodeficiency, TCR beta chains reportedly carried fewer deletions and N-nucleotide insertions.

Reduced serum IgG, IgA and/or IgM plus specific antibody deficiency defined CVID. CVID subjects were around 14 female and 29 male, aged roughly 8 to 65. No CVID subject was ill or on immunomodulatory drugs when sampled. Blood samples were heparinized, roughly 5 to 8.5 ml per donor. The CDR3 contains 14 residues. The trim removed 5 bases at V and 8 bases at J, leaving 6 bases unmatched. In germline, CDR1 is SGHTA, CDR2 FQGNSA. The clonotype comes from a human donor with common variable immunodeficiency. The rearrangement uses TRBV7-2 and TRBJ1-4; 9 nucleotides line up with TRBD1. The material sequenced was peripheral blood mononuclear cells. The sequenced part of the CDR3 DNA is TGTGCCAGCAGCCTTGGACAGGGGCGGGAAAAA. It is translated as CASSLGQGREK. The full CDR3 sequence reads CASSLGQGREKLFF.